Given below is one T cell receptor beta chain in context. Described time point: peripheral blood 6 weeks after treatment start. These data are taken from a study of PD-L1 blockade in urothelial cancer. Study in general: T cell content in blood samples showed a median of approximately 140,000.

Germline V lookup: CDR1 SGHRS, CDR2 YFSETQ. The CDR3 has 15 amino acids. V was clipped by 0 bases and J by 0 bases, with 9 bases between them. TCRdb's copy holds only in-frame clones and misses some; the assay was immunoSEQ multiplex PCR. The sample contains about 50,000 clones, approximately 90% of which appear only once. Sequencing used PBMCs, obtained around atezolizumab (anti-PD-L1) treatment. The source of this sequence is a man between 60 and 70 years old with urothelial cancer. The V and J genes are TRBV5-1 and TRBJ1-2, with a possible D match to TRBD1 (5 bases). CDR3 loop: CASSLGQGSNYGYTF. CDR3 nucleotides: TGCGCCAGCAGCTTGGGCCAGGGTTCTAACTATGGCTACACCTTC.